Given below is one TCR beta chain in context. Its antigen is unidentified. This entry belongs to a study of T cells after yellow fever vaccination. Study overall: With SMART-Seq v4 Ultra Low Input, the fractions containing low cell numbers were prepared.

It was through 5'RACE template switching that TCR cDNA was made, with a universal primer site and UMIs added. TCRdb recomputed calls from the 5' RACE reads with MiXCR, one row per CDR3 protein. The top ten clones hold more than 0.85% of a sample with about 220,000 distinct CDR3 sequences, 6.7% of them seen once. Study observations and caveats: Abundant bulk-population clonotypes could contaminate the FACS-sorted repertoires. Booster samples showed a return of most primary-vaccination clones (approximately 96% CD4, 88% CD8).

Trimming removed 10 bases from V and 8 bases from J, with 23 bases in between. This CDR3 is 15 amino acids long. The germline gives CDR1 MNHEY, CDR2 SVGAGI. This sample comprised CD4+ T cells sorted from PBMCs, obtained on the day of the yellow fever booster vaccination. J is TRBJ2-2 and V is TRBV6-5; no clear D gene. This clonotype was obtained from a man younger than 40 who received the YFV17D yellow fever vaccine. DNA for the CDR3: TGTGCCACCCTAGACAAAACGAAGGCTGGGGGGGAGCTGTTTTTT. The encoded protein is CATLDKTKAGGELFF.